This T cell receptor (beta chain) emerged from a study of T cell responses to AZD1222 COVID-19 vaccine. Study-level points and caveats: Donors were mostly white British, more females; clonal diversity possibly underestimated. There were vaccine-associated CD4 TCRs across spike, dominant at 160-218 and 743-854.

Sequencing was performed with immunoSEQ multiplex PCR; in TCRdb, only in-frame clones are kept and a portion is missing. The table lists around 120,000 clones, 70% to 90% of them singletons. Worth noting for this clone: What it recognizes is unknown.

Second-dose intervals near 4 or 12 weeks were combined. Material: peripheral blood, obtained 28 days after the second AZD1222 dose. This clonotype originated in an adult who received the AZD1222 COVID-19 vaccine.

The CDR3 loop reads CASSIQGPRETQYF. The CDR3 DNA reads TGTGCCAGCAGTATACAGGGGCCTCGGGAGACCCAGTACTTC. The chain uses TRBV2 and TRBJ2-5; TRBD1 aligns across 7 bases. Germline V lookup: CDR1 SNHLY, CDR2 FYNNEI. Trimming at V came to 5 bases and at J to 5 bases, leaving 8 bases not matched to a gene. This CDR3 is 14 amino acids long.